The 3 T cell receptor beta chains listed next were all sequenced from one sample in a study of blood T cell repertoires in COVID-19. Sequenced by immunoSEQ multiplex PCR; TCRdb stores in-frame clones only, minus some. The sample shows about 140,000 clones, 80% to 90% of them seen only once. The specimen was peripheral blood. The source of these receptors is a man in his sixties with active or convalescent COVID-19.

This clone was seen only a few times. The V and J genes are TRBV10-3 and TRBJ2-7, with D possibly matching TRBD1 (6 bases). The CDR3 runs 15 residues. Germline values: CDR1 ENHRY, CDR2 SYGVKD. V was cut by 0 bases and J by 1 base, with 10 bases left in between. CDR3 DNA sequence: TGTGCCATCAGTGAGTCAGGGACACTGTCCTACGAGCAGTACTTC. Protein: CAISESGTLSYEQYF.

This clone came up once. The genes are TRBV4-2 and TRBJ2-1; 9 bases are a match to TRBD2. The germline gives CDR1 LGHNA, CDR2 YNFKEQ. The CDR3 runs 17 residues. The junction had 12 bases not matched to a gene; V was cut back by 4 bases and J by 5 bases. This chain's CDR3 is CASSRGGPGGRDNEQFF. The CDR3 coding sequence is TGTGCCAGCAGCCGAGGGGGACCTGGCGGGAGGGACAATGAGCAGTTCTTC.

The V and J genes are TRBV7-9 and TRBJ1-5; maybe TRBD1 (6 bases). Trimming stripped 5 bases from V and 0 bases from J, with 11 bases between. CDR1 is SEHNR and CDR2 is FQNEAQ in the germline V gene (reference sequence). The CDR3 runs 15 residues. The CDR3 sequence: CASSPRGGSNQPQHF. DNA of the CDR3: TGTGCCAGCAGCCCAAGGGGGGGTAGCAATCAGCCCCAGCATTTT.